Shown below are 10 T cell receptor beta chains from a single sample sequenced in a study of T-cell reconstitution after alpha-beta-depleted transplantation in children. Preparing the TCRbeta library involved the use of unique molecular identifiers. Via MiXCR, TCRdb re-called the PCR reads, giving one row per CDR3 protein. The profile shows about 340,000 distinct CDR3 sequences, 10% of them singletons. Sequenced material: PBMCs from the stem cell graft donor, taken from the stem cell graft. The origin of the receptors is a human donor who donated a stem cell graft to a child with acute lymphoblastic leukemia.

Written as DNA, the CDR3 is TGTGCCAGCAGCTACGACCACCGACTAGCGGAGTGGAGCTCCTACAATGAGCAGTTCTTC. This codes for CASSYDHRLAEWSSYNEQFF. The chain recombines TRBV11-2 with TRBJ2-1; 9 positions agree with TRBD2. The CDR3 totals 20 residues. J lost 0 bases, V lost 4 bases, and 16 bases had no gene match. The germline gives CDR1 SGHAT, CDR2 FQNNGV. Drawing the rest from reference TRBV11-2 and TRBJ2-1, the complete variable domain is EAGVAQSPRYKIIEKRQSVAFWCNPISGHATLYWYQQILGQGPKLLIQFQNNGVVDDSQLPKDRFSAERLKGVDSTLKIQPAKLEDSAVYLCASSYDHRLAEWSSYNEQFFGPGTRLTVL.

This clonotype was detected only a few times. This chain joins TRBV25-1 and TRBJ2-5; D gene ambiguous. The CDR3 covers 15 residues. V lost 2 bases to trimming and J lost 5 bases, with 15 bases between them. CDR1 and CDR2 (germline): MGHDK, SYGVNS. CDR3 amino acids: CASSEVRTLRETQYF. DNA of the CDR3: TGTGCCAGCAGTGAAGTAAGGACCCTCCGGGAGACCCAGTACTTC.

CDR3 in amino acids: CASSLQTRGYEQYF. CDR3 DNA sequence: TGTGCCAGCAGTTTACAAACCAGGGGATACGAGCAGTACTTC. This sequence joins TRBV27 and TRBJ2-7; TRBD1 might be the D (6 bases). V lost 2 bases to trimming and J lost 4 bases, with 12 bases between them. This CDR3 comprises 14 residues. Germline-derived CDR1 and CDR2 are MNHEY and SMNVEV (reference sequence).

The rearrangement uses TRBV3-1 and TRBJ2-7; 9 nucleotides match TRBD2. V shed 1 base and J 2 bases; nucleotides not matched to a gene: 12. The CDR3 loop spans 18 amino acids. Germline V gene lookup returns CDR1 LGHDT and CDR2 YNNKEL (reference sequence). CDR3 nucleotides: TGTGCCAGCAGCCAAGCCCGCGGGAGGGGACATATTCCCTACGAGCAGTACTTC. This encodes CASSQARGRGHIPYEQYF.

CDR3 nucleotides: TGTGCCAGCAGCGCTTATACAGGGGCGCAGTATTTT. As protein: CASSAYTGAQYF. This rearrangement joins TRBV7-2 to TRBJ2-3; 7 positions agree with TRBD1. Germline-derived CDR1 and CDR2 are SGHTA and FQGNSA. The junction had 6 bases not matched to a gene; V was cut back by 5 bases and J by 10 bases. The CDR3 has 12 residues. Drawing the rest from reference TRBV7-2 and TRBJ2-3, the complete variable domain is GAGVSQSPSNKVTEKGKDVELRCDPISGHTALYWYRQSLGQGLEFLIYFQGNSAPDKSGLPSDRFSAERTGGSVSTLTIQRTQQEDSAVYLCASSAYTGAQYFGPGTRLTVL.

The sample holds a few counts of this clonotype. DNA for the CDR3: TGCGCCAGCAGCCAAGCGCCCCGGGACAGGGAGGTCATTCAGTACTTC. Translation: CASSQAPRDREVIQYF. The chain employs TRBV4-3 and TRBJ2-4, with TRBD1 matching over 9 bases. The germline CDR1 and CDR2 sequences are LGHNA and YSLEER. Losses at the gene ends were 1 base for V and 9 bases for J; bases not matched to a gene: 10. The CDR3 is 16 residues long.

This clonotype has a single count. The chain is built from TRBV4-3 and TRBJ2-3; weak D call: TRBD2 (5 bases). The CDR3 is 14 amino acids. Germline V gene lookup returns CDR1 LGHNA and CDR2 YSLEER. Trimming removed 4 bases at V and 0 bases at J, with 8 bases between. As DNA, the CDR3 is TGCGCCAGCAGCCGGGGAGTTAGCACAGATACGCAGTATTTT. Translated, it gives CASSRGVSTDTQYF.

This clonotype was counted a few times. The chain joins TRBV24-1 to TRBJ2-1; the D is unclear. Trimming left V 5 bases short and J 9 bases short, with 7 bases between. The CDR3 is made up of 11 amino acids. Per germline, CDR1 KGHDR and CDR2 SFDVKD. Here the CDR3 DNA reads TGTGCCACCAGTGTGTATCTTGAGCAGTTCTTC. Encoded protein: CATSVYLEQFF.

The sample holds a few counts of this clonotype. CDR3: CASGPSGTPTDTQYF. The CDR3 nucleotides are TGCGCCAGCGGCCCTAGCGGGACCCCCACAGATACGCAGTATTTT. The rearrangement links TRBV5-1 to TRBJ2-3, with 9 bases that match TRBD2. CDR3 length equals 15 residues. J was trimmed by 2 bases and V by 7 bases; bases with no gene match: 8. Germline CDR1 is SGHRS and CDR2 is YFSETQ.

This clonotype was counted ten times or more. V gene TRBV5-8 combines with J gene TRBJ1-2, with 8 bases aligning to TRBD1. J lost 5 bases, V lost 4 bases, and 16 bases had no gene match. The CDR3 loop spans 17 amino acids. CDR1 SGHTS and CDR2 YDEGEE come from the germline V gene. The CDR3 loop reads CASSGGDPTGTGYGYTF. The CDR3 nucleotides read TGTGCCAGCAGCGGGGGCGATCCGACAGGGACAGGATATGGCTACACCTTC.